These T cell receptor beta chains were read from a single sample in a study of blood T cell repertoires in COVID-19. TCRdb keeps only in-frame clones here, not all; method: immunoSEQ multiplex PCR. The sample yields approximately 250,000 clones, around 93% seen once. The specimen sequenced was PBMCs or T cells enriched from blood (not recorded which). These receptors all stem from a man between 35 and 55 years old who had been exposed to COVID-19. Each CDR3 is given with its conserved first and last residue. A D gene is named only where the DNA matches it firmly. Clone sizes are given selectively: once, few, many, or a class where the clone is expanded.

J gene,clone size,V gene,D gene,CDR3 protein,CDR3 DNA
TRBJ2-5,.,TRBV3-1/TRBV3-2,TRBD1,CASSEAKDRVEETQYF,TGTGCCAGCAGCGAAGCGAAGGACAGGGTAGAAGAGACCCAGTACTTC
TRBJ1-4,.,TRBV28,.,CASIGYRQPREKLFF,TGTGCCAGCATCGGGTATCGGCAGCCCCGAGAAAAACTGTTTTTT
TRBJ2-3,.,TRBV7-2,TRBD2,CASSPTSVRDTQYF,TGTGCCAGCAGCCCCACTAGCGTTAGAGATACGCAGTATTTT
TRBJ2-2,.,TRBV30,.,CAWSVMSGELFF,TGTGCCTGGAGTGTTATGTCCGGGGAGCTGTTTTTT
TRBJ2-1,few,TRBV11-3,.,CASSAAGFLFF,TGTGCCAGCTCGGCAGCGGGTTTTCTGTTCTTC
TRBJ1-2,.,TRBV5-4,TRBD1,CASSNAGGRRLDGYTF,TGTGCCAGCAGCAACGCAGGGGGCCGGAGGCTGGATGGCTACACCTTC
TRBJ2-7,.,TRBV30,.,CAWSVRGHYYEQYF,TGTGCCTGGAGTGTACGGGGACACTACTACGAGCAGTACTTC
TRBJ1-1,.,TRBV18,.,CASSGSLGGTLNTEAFF,TGTGCCAGCTCAGGATCCTTGGGGGGGACCCTGAACACTGAAGCTTTCTTT
TRBJ1-1,.,TRBV11-2,TRBD1,CASSLDGTASSEAFF,TGTGCCAGCAGCTTAGACGGGACAGCATCATCCGAAGCTTTCTTT
TRBJ1-5,few,TRBV4-1,.,CASSQQGTNQPQHF,TGCGCCAGCAGCCAGCAGGGAACTAATCAGCCCCAGCATTTT
TRBJ1-4,.,TRBV7-6,.,CASSLRGNEKLFF,TGTGCCAGCAGCTTACGGGGGAATGAAAAACTGTTTTTT
TRBJ1-3,.,TRBV19,.,CASRPTAGSGNTIYF,TGTGCCAGTAGGCCGACAGCCGGCTCTGGAAACACCATATATTTT
TRBJ1-1,.,TRBV7-9,.,CASGLDTEAFF,TGTGCCAGCGGGCTGGACACTGAAGCTTTCTTT
TRBJ1-2,.,TRBV27,TRBD1,CASSPLYRRDSISYGYTF,TGTGCCAGCAGTCCTCTATACCGACGGGACAGTATTTCCTATGGCTACACCTTC
TRBJ2-7,once,TRBV2,TRBD2,CATLAGHSYEQYF,TGTGCCACCCTAGCGGGGCATTCCTACGAGCAGTACTTC
TRBJ2-1,.,TRBV9,.,CASSGSGLFANEQFF,TGTGCCAGCAGCGGATCCGGACTCTTCGCCAATGAGCAGTTCTTC
TRBJ1-1,.,TRBV4-3,.,CASSQEGFGTDRGTEAFF,TGCGCCAGCAGCCAAGAAGGCTTCGGGACCGACCGGGGGACTGAAGCTTTCTTT
TRBJ1-1,.,TRBV19,TRBD1,CASSIELTGKENLNTEAFF,TGTGCCAGTAGTATAGAATTGACAGGGAAAGAGAACCTGAACACTGAAGCTTTCTTT
TRBJ1-3,few,TRBV19,.,CASGQTFSGNTIYF,TGTGCCAGCGGACAGACCTTCTCTGGAAACACCATATATTTT
TRBJ1-5,.,TRBV24-1,TRBD1,CATSPGQGNQPQHF,TGTGCCACCAGCCCGGGACAGGGCAATCAGCCCCAGCATTTT
TRBJ1-3,.,TRBV7-2,.,CASSLFTGSGNTIYF,TGTGCCAGCAGCTTATTTACAGGGTCTGGAAACACCATATATTTT
TRBJ1-2,.,TRBV4-1,.,CASSSPGGRGYGYTF,TGCGCCAGCAGCTCCCCGGGGGGGCGCGGCTATGGCTACACCTTC
TRBJ2-1,.,TRBV5-1,TRBD2,CASSPLAGAYNEQFF,TGCGCCAGCAGCCCACTAGCGGGAGCCTACAATGAGCAGTTCTTC
TRBJ1-1,.,TRBV28,.,CAIALNTEAFF,TGTGCCATAGCCCTAAACACTGAAGCTTTCTTT
TRBJ1-1,.,TRBV28,.,CASSGGADTEAFF,TGTGCCAGCAGTGGAGGGGCAGATACTGAAGCTTTCTTT
TRBJ2-7,.,TRBV11-3,TRBD1,CASSSGQGSYEQYF,TGTGCCAGCAGCTCAGGACAGGGATCCTACGAGCAGTACTTC
TRBJ2-2,.,TRBV19,TRBD1,CASSEDRATGELFF,TGTGCCAGTAGTGAGGACAGGGCCACCGGGGAGCTGTTTTTT
TRBJ1-2,.,TRBV28,.,CASSIRQDGYTF,TGTGCCAGCAGTATTCGACAGGATGGCTACACCTTC
TRBJ1-2,.,TRBV27,TRBD1,CASSLWTGDGVYYGYTF,TGTGCCAGCAGTTTGTGGACAGGGGACGGTGTATACTATGGCTACACCTTC
TRBJ1-6,.,TRBV4-2,TRBD1,CASSQEGQNQGSPLHF,TGTGCCAGCAGCCAAGAGGGACAGAACCAAGGTTCACCCCTCCACTTT
TRBJ2-1,once,TRBV3-1/TRBV3-2,.,CASSQSQDNEQFF,TGTGCCAGCAGCCAAAGCCAGGACAATGAGCAGTTCTTC
TRBJ2-3,.,TRBV5-4,.,CASSLGPGAEADTQYF,TGTGCCAGCAGCTTGGGTCCGGGAGCGGAGGCAGATACGCAGTATTTT
TRBJ2-4,.,TRBV18,.,CASSPSGAKNIQYF,TGTGCCAGCTCACCATCCGGGGCCAAAAACATTCAGTACTTC
TRBJ2-1,.,TRBV4-1,TRBD1,CASSWGQGAGNEQFF,TGCGCCAGCAGCTGGGGACAGGGGGCTGGAAATGAGCAGTTCTTC
TRBJ1-1,.,TRBV19,.,CASINSGGDTEAFF,TGTGCCAGTATTAATTCGGGGGGGGACACTGAAGCTTTCTTT
TRBJ2-7,.,TRBV11-3,.,CASSLDNEQYF,TGTGCCAGCAGCTTAGACAACGAGCAGTACTTC
TRBJ2-3,.,TRBV15,.,CATSGTSRAASTDTQYF,TGTGCCACCAGCGGAACCTCACGAGCGGCTAGCACAGATACGCAGTATTTT
TRBJ2-5,once,TRBV28,.,CASRSTRRGTQYF,TGTGCCAGCAGGTCGACGAGAAGAGGGACCCAGTACTTC
TRBJ1-3,.,TRBV11-2,.,CASSLGYSYSSGNTIYF,TGTGCCAGCAGCTTAGGTTACAGCTACAGCTCTGGAAACACCATATATTTT
TRBJ1-5,once,TRBV6-5,TRBD1,CASRQPGTGDQPQHF,TGTGCCAGCAGACAACCCGGGACAGGGGATCAGCCCCAGCATTTT
TRBJ2-7,once,TRBV6-6,.,CASSDSSLYEQYF,TGTGCCAGCAGTGACTCCTCCCTTTACGAGCAGTACTTC
TRBJ2-7,.,TRBV28,TRBD2,CASSSRAGDEQYF,TGTGCCAGCAGTTCTAGAGCGGGAGACGAGCAGTACTTC
TRBJ1-1,.,TRBV19,.,CASKYYTEAFF,TGTGCCAGTAAATACTACACTGAAGCTTTCTTT
TRBJ2-2,.,TRBV4-2,.,CASSQVTPNTGELFF,TGTGCCAGCAGCCAAGTGACACCTAACACCGGGGAGCTGTTTTTT
TRBJ2-7,.,TRBV6-5,TRBD1,CASSYSRGDRSYEQYF,TGTGCCAGCAGTTACTCGAGGGGGGACAGGTCCTACGAGCAGTACTTC